This is a list of T cell receptor beta chains from one sample in a study of cytomegalovirus exposure and HLA in healthy donors. Profiled with immunoSEQ multiplex PCR; TCRdb holds only in-frame clones, not every one. Its clone listing holds about 40,000 clones. The sample was PBMCs. The receptors shown here come from a man aged 35-49 years in good health and CMV-seropositive. The CDR3 runs from the conserved cysteine through the conserved F or W. Each record gives: V gene, J gene, D gene, CDR3 protein, CDR3 DNA. A D gene is named only where the DNA matches it firmly.

TRBV7-9	TRBJ1-1	TRBD1	CASSLGRGLNTEAFF	TGTGCCAGCAGCTTAGGGAGGGGGCTAAACACTGAAGCTTTCTTT
TRBV6-6	TRBJ1-4	TRBD1	CASSYGNRGGREKLFF	TGTGCCAGCAGTTACGGGAACAGGGGTGGCCGTGAAAAACTGTTTTTT
TRBV11-1	TRBJ1-2	.	CASSPQGDYGYTF	TGTGCCAGCAGCCCACAGGGAGACTATGGCTACACCTTC
TRBV6-6	TRBJ1-6	.	CASSLGDSPLHF	TGTGCCAGCAGTCTCGGGGATTCACCCCTCCACTTT
TRBV9	TRBJ2-2	.	CASSVGVGVGGELFF	TGTGCCAGCAGCGTAGGGGTGGGAGTTGGTGGGGAGCTGTTTTTT
TRBV5-6	TRBJ1-4	TRBD1	CASSLVGVVTGTEKLFF	TGTGCCAGCAGCTTGGTGGGGGTGGTGACAGGGACCGAAAAACTGTTTTTT
TRBV5-8	TRBJ1-3	.	CASSLDSGPSGNTIYF	TGTGCCAGCAGCTTGGACAGTGGCCCCTCTGGAAACACCATATATTTT
TRBV5-1	TRBJ1-4	.	CASSLGDTTNEKLFF	TGCGCCAGCAGCTTGGGCGACACAACTAATGAAAAACTGTTTTTT
TRBV6-6	TRBJ1-4	.	CASSYFDGGKEKLFF	TGTGCCAGCAGTTACTTCGACGGCGGAAAGGAAAAACTGTTTTTT
TRBV30	TRBJ2-2	TRBD1	CAWSVGTGRGGELFF	TGTGCCTGGAGTGTTGGGACAGGGCGGGGCGGGGAGCTGTTTTTT
TRBV30	TRBJ2-3	TRBD2	CAWSVPGLAGGRDTQYF	TGTGCCTGGAGTGTCCCGGGACTAGCGGGAGGGAGGGATACGCAGTATTTT
TRBV6-1	TRBJ1-4	.	CASSEGGNNEKLFF	TGTGCCAGCAGTGAAGGCGGAAATAATGAAAAACTGTTTTTT
TRBV19	TRBJ2-1	.	CASSWRPDEQFF	TGTGCCAGTAGTTGGAGGCCGGATGAGCAGTTCTTC
TRBV6-4	TRBJ2-3	TRBD2	CASSASGSTDTQYF	TGTGCCAGCAGTGCTAGCGGGAGCACAGATACGCAGTATTTT
TRBV11-3	TRBJ2-1	TRBD2	CASSFPGLAGAAYNEQFF	TGTGCCAGCAGCTTCCCGGGACTAGCGGGAGCGGCCTACAATGAGCAGTTCTTC
TRBV4-2	TRBJ1-2	.	CASSQDSAAPGGYTF	TGTGCCAGCAGCCAAGATTCGGCAGCCCCAGGCGGCTACACCTTC
TRBV11-3	TRBJ2-5	.	CAGSSSRGGETQYF	TGTGCCGGCAGCTCCTCAAGGGGTGGGGAGACCCAGTACTTC
TRBV7-9	TRBJ1-1	TRBD1	CASSGQGNTEAFF	TGTGCCAGCAGCGGACAGGGGAACACTGAAGCTTTCTTT
TRBV27	TRBJ2-1	TRBD2	CASRRTPPGLGVNEQFF	TGTGCCAGCAGACGTACTCCACCGGGACTAGGAGTCAATGAGCAGTTCTTC
TRBV29-1	TRBJ2-1	.	CSVDGPASDEQFF	TGCAGCGTTGATGGCCCCGCCAGCGATGAGCAGTTCTTC
TRBV10-1	TRBJ2-5	TRBD1	CASTLDTGAEEKRETQYF	TGCGCCAGCACCCTAGATACAGGGGCCGAAGAGAAGCGGGAGACCCAGTACTTC
TRBV30	TRBJ1-4	.	CAWSGLGGATEKLFF	TGTGCCTGGAGTGGTCTGGGGGGTGCAACAGAAAAACTGTTTTTT
TRBV10-3	TRBJ2-3	TRBD2	CAISAATSGRRDTQYF	TGTGCCATCAGTGCCGCGACTAGCGGGAGACGAGATACGCAGTATTTT
TRBV18	TRBJ2-7	.	CASSPGQGEAEYF	TGTGCCAGCTCACCTGGCCAGGGTGAGGCCGAGTACTTC
TRBV9	TRBJ1-1	.	CASSALLGGTEAFF	TGTGCCAGCAGCGCACTTCTAGGGGGAACTGAAGCTTTCTTT
TRBV5-1	TRBJ2-7	TRBD2	CASSLGLGGTYEQYF	TGCGCCAGCAGCTTGGGGTTGGGGGGGACCTACGAGCAGTACTTC
TRBV4-3	TRBJ2-5	TRBD2	CASSQERSGSGTETQYF	TGCGCCAGCAGCCAAGAAAGGTCTGGGAGCGGGACGGAGACCCAGTACTTC
TRBV30	TRBJ2-2	TRBD2	CAWSGLAAGELFF	TGTGCCTGGAGCGGACTAGCGGCCGGGGAGCTGTTTTTT
TRBV30	TRBJ1-2	TRBD1	CAWISYGTVYGYTF	TGTGCCTGGATTTCGTACGGGACAGTCTATGGCTACACCTTC
TRBV2	TRBJ2-7	.	CASSEQTISREQYF	TGTGCCAGCAGTGAACAGACAATCTCCCGCGAGCAGTACTTC
TRBV19	TRBJ2-5	.	CASSRGGGAETQYF	TGTGCCAGTAGTCGAGGTGGAGGGGCAGAGACCCAGTACTTC
TRBV7-2	TRBJ1-2	.	CASSSSVGADGYTF	TGTGCCAGCAGCTCGTCCGTGGGGGCCGATGGCTACACCTTC
TRBV2	TRBJ1-3	.	CASNDRVSGNTIYF	TGTGCCAGCAACGACAGAGTCTCTGGAAACACCATATATTTT
TRBV6-5	TRBJ2-7	.	CASINPGTPYEQYF	TGTGCCAGCATTAACCCGGGGACTCCCTACGAGCAGTACTTC
TRBV6-4	TRBJ2-3	TRBD2	CASSGIPGGTQYF	TGTGCCAGCAGTGGGATCCCGGGGGGGACGCAGTATTTT
TRBV30	TRBJ2-5	.	CAWSKAGQETQYF	TGTGCCTGGAGTAAGGCAGGACAAGAGACCCAGTACTTC
TRBV30	TRBJ2-5	.	CAWRGLKETQYF	TGTGCCTGGAGGGGGCTCAAAGAGACCCAGTACTTC
TRBV5-1	TRBJ2-7	TRBD2	CASSLGGGGGGNEQYF	TGCGCCAGCAGCTTGGGGGGCGGCGGCGGGGGGAACGAGCAGTACTTC
TRBV2	TRBJ2-7	TRBD2	CASNTGGFPSSYEQYF	TGTGCCAGCAATACGGGAGGTTTCCCGAGCTCCTACGAGCAGTACTTC
TRBV5-1	TRBJ2-7	TRBD1	CASSLQGAPYEQYF	TGCGCCAGCAGCTTACAGGGGGCCCCCTACGAGCAGTACTTC
TRBV5-1	TRBJ2-5	TRBD1	CASSPGTEGETQYF	TGCGCCAGCAGCCCGGGGACAGAAGGAGAGACCCAGTACTTC
TRBV2	TRBJ1-2	.	CASSEQGYGYTF	TGTGCCAGCAGTGAACAGGGGTATGGCTACACCTTC
TRBV5-1	TRBJ2-3	TRBD1	CASSPDRGGSTDTQYF	TGCGCCAGCAGCCCCGACAGGGGGGGGAGCACAGATACGCAGTATTTT
TRBV15	TRBJ1-1	.	CATSRDPGVTEAFF	TGTGCCACCAGCAGAGATCCAGGGGTCACTGAAGCTTTCTTT
TRBV6-1	TRBJ1-3	TRBD1	CASRRTGDGNTIYF	TGTGCCAGCAGAAGAACAGGGGACGGAAACACCATATATTTT
TRBV6-5	TRBJ2-5	TRBD2	CASSSTSGGWRETQYF	TGTGCCAGCAGTTCTACCTCCGGGGGGTGGAGGGAGACCCAGTACTTC
TRBV27	TRBJ2-7	TRBD2	CASTPRGVPGTSGRYEQYF	TGTGCCAGCACCCCAAGGGGGGTTCCCGGGACTAGCGGGAGATACGAGCAGTACTTC
TRBV9	TRBJ2-7	.	CASSATGTLLYEQYF	TGTGCCAGCAGCGCTACCGGGACTCTCCTTTACGAGCAGTACTTC
TRBV7-9	TRBJ2-5	.	CASSISQGSQETQYF	TGTGCCAGCAGCATCTCTCAGGGGTCCCAAGAGACCCAGTACTTC
TRBV6-1	TRBJ1-5	.	CASSEVSPSNQPQHF	TGTGCCAGCAGTGAAGTTTCGCCCAGTAATCAGCCCCAGCATTTT
TRBV7-9	TRBJ1-4	.	CASSPGRAGEEKLFF	TGTGCCAGCAGCCCCGGTAGGGCGGGAGAGGAAAAACTGTTTTTT